This TCR beta chain was sequenced during a study of OX40 agonist ivuxolimab in advanced cancers. The method was immunoSEQ multiplex PCR; TCRdb's version includes in-frame clones alone and lacks a portion of them. The data show fewer than 40,000 clones, about 80% seen once. The receptor was isolated from an adult with an advanced solid tumor such as melanoma, head and neck, liver or kidney cancer. This specimen was CD4+ or CD8+ T cells sorted from blood, taken in a trial of the OX40 agonist ivuxolimab.

The CDR3, as DNA: TGCAGCGTCCTTAGACTAGCGGGAGTAAAATACGAGCAGTACTTC. Translation gives CSVLRLAGVKYEQYF. This chain connects TRBV29-1 to TRBJ2-7, with TRBD2 identical over 12 bases. Germline V gene sequence: CDR1 SQVTM, CDR2 ANQGSEA. With 6 bases clipped from V and 4 bases from J, the junction kept 10 bases outside the gene matches. The CDR3 is made up of 15 amino acids.